Following are 16 T cell receptor beta chains from one sample sequenced in a study of Graves' ophthalmopathy and Graves' hyperthyroidism. The authors amplified TCR beta CDR3 regions from RNA transcripts. RT-PCR was first run with HTBI primers, then multiplex PCR in a second round. TCRdb reanalysed the multiplex PCR reads using MiXCR and keeps one entry per CDR3 protein. The data show about 550,000 distinct CDR3 sequences, less than 40% seen once. The source material was peripheral blood or thyroid tissue (not recorded which). These receptors came from an adult man with Graves' hyperthyroidism.

The rearrangement joins TRBV2 to TRBJ2-1; perhaps TRBD2 as D (6 bases). Between the trimmed V and J ends, which lost 4 bases and 6 bases, there was a span of 10 bases. Per germline, CDR1 SNHLY and CDR2 FYNNEI. The length of the CDR3 is 13 residues. The CDR3 bases are TGTGCCAGCAGTGTGTGGAGGGGCAATGAGCAGTTCTTC. Its translation: CASSVWRGNEQFF.

Notes on this clonotype: One end of the junction does not line up with germline, which may come from a read error. J is TRBJ2-6 and V is TRBV9, with 10 bases aligning to TRBD1. The CDR3 consists of 21 residues. Germline V lookup: CDR1 SGDLS, CDR2 YYNGEE. The CDR3 sequence is CASSVASLDRGNRSGAYVLTF. As DNA, the CDR3 is TGTGCCAGCAGCGTAGCGAGCCTGGACAGGGGGAATCGATCTGGGGCCTACGTCCTGACTTTC.

This clonotype appeared many times. V gene TRBV10-2 combines with J gene TRBJ2-7; D is tentatively TRBD1 or TRBD2 (5 bases each). The CDR3 runs to 11 residues. The germline V gene encodes CDR1 WSHSY and CDR2 SAAADI. V shed 8 bases and J shed 4 bases, with 9 bases lying between them. CDR3 DNA sequence: TGCGCCAGCGGAGAGGGGTACGAGCAGTACTTC. Protein: CASGEGYEQYF.

The chain's CDR3 is CASSTVRDRGDYEQYF. The CDR3 DNA sequence: TGTGCCAGCAGTACGGTCCGGGACAGGGGGGACTACGAGCAGTACTTC. The rearrangement links TRBV6-4 to TRBJ2-7; 11 bases are a match to TRBD1. The V segment lost 5 bases and the J segment 3 bases; nucleotides outside the gene matches: 9. Germline CDR1 reads MRHNA; CDR2 reads SNTAGT. The CDR3 extends over 16 amino acids.

This CDR3 reads CASSYSTGQGAPETQYF. The DNA for the CDR3 is TGTGCCAGCAGTTACTCGACTGGTCAGGGGGCGCCGGAGACCCAGTACTTC. The genes are TRBV12-3 or TRBV12-4 and TRBJ2-5; 8 nucleotides match TRBD1. V lost 4 bases and J lost 5; bases outside the gene matches: 15. The CDR3 loop spans 17 amino acids.

This clonotype was counted ten times or more. The chain is built from TRBV10-3 and TRBJ2-5; 7 nucleotides match TRBD1. The ends lost 2 bases at V and 4 bases at J; junction bases unmatched: 1. The CDR3 has 13 residues. Per germline, CDR1 ENHRY and CDR2 SYGVKD. CDR3 in DNA: TGTGCCATCAGTGAGCGGACAGGAGAGACCCAGTACTTC. Its translation is CAISERTGETQYF.

This clonotype has only a few counts. The chain couples TRBV12-3 or TRBV12-4 to TRBJ2-7, with D possibly TRBD1 on 5 matching bases. Trimming shortened V by 2 bases and J by 0 bases, and 17 bases separated the two germline ends. The CDR3 is 17 amino acids. The CDR3 is CASSLTPTATTSYEQYF. The CDR3 region has the DNA TGTGCCAGCAGTTTAACCCCGACAGCGACCACCTCCTACGAGCAGTACTTC.

Many counts were recorded for this clonotype. This sequence joins TRBV7-9 and TRBJ1-4; D may be TRBD1 (6 bases). CDR1 is SEHNR, CDR2 FQNEAQ, per germline (reference sequence). The CDR3 is 15 residues long. The V and J ends lost 4 bases and 8 bases respectively, with 17 bases between them. The CDR3 nucleotides are TGTGCCAGCAGCTCAAAACTCGGGACACGCGAAAAACTGTTTTTT. This sequence encodes CASSSKLGTREKLFF.

The chain uses TRBV25-1 and TRBJ1-6; D perhaps matches TRBD1 (5 bases). Looked up from germline, CDR1 is MGHDK and CDR2 is SYGVNS. Deletions cut 5 bases from V and 10 bases from J, with 15 bases between. This CDR3 region has 14 residues. CDR3 sequence: CASSPDGAGSPLHF. The CDR3 bases are TGTGCCAGCAGTCCAGACGGGGCTGGATCACCCCTCCACTTT.

This clonotype has a count of ten or more. This chain joins TRBV7-9 and TRBJ1-2; no firm D call. The CDR3 loop spans 13 amino acids. CDR1 SEHNR and CDR2 FQNEAQ come from the germline V gene (reference sequence). Trimming removed 2 bases at V and 7 bases at J, with 11 bases between. For the CDR3, the DNA is TGTGCCAGCAGCTTAAATGGGGAAAGTGGCTACACCTTC. It codes for CASSLNGESGYTF.

V gene TRBV7-9 combines with J gene TRBJ2-7; TRBD2 matches at 11 bases. V was clipped by 5 bases and J by 11 bases; unmatched bases: 5. In germline, CDR1 is SEHNR, CDR2 FQNEAQ (reference sequence). This CDR3 is 12 amino acids long. The CDR3 here is CASSELAGEKYF. The CDR3 DNA is TGTGCCAGCAGCGAACTAGCGGGGGAGAAGTACTTC.

The chain joins TRBV24-1 to TRBJ2-3; 7 nucleotides align to TRBD2. CDR3 length: 16 amino acids. Looked up from germline, CDR1 is KGHDR and CDR2 is SFDVKD. With V trimmed by 3 bases and J by 1 base, 6 bases remained unmatched. The CDR3 nucleotides are TGTGCCACCAGTGATAAAGCGGGATTACGCACAGATACGCAGTATTTT. It translates to CATSDKAGLRTDTQYF.

This clonotype turned up a few times. The junction does not match germline at one end; this may be a read error. This sequence joins TRBV10-3 and TRBJ1-3; D possibly corresponds to TRBD1 (5 bases). The length of the CDR3 is 14 residues. CDR1 ENHRY and CDR2 SYGVKD come from the germline V gene. The CDR3 is CASSTGGSGNTIYF. The CDR3 DNA is TGTGCCAGCAGTACAGGAGGCTCTGGAAACACCATATATTTT.

The chain couples TRBV20-1 to TRBJ1-6; 8 bases are shared with TRBD1. After removal of 3 bases from V and 3 bases from J, the junction contained 7 bases not matched to a gene. This CDR3 contains 16 residues. Germline assignment: CDR1 DFQATT and CDR2 SNEGSKA (reference sequence). The CDR3 region is CSASNRGRVYNSPLHF. The CDR3 nucleotides are TGCAGTGCTAGCAACAGGGGGAGGGTCTATAATTCACCCCTCCACTTT.

This clonotype came up many times. V is TRBV29-1 and J is TRBJ1-2; 8 bases align to TRBD1. This CDR3 contains 14 residues. V lost 6 bases and J lost 2; bases outside the gene matches: 8. CDR1 SQVTM and CDR2 ANQGSEA come from the germline V gene. Here the CDR3 DNA reads TGCAGCGTGGATACCGGGACAGGAAACTATGGCTACACCTTC. It yields the protein CSVDTGTGNYGYTF.

The gene calls are TRBV5-1 and TRBJ2-3; 8 bases are a match to TRBD1. Losses at the gene ends were 2 bases for V and 0 bases for J; bases not matched to a gene: 2. Germline V lookup: CDR1 SGHRS, CDR2 YFSETQ. The CDR3 totals 15 residues. The CDR3 reads CASSFGTGSTDTQYF. The CDR3 DNA reads as TGCGCCAGCAGCTTCGGGACAGGTAGCACAGATACGCAGTATTTT. The full variable domain, in which reference TRBV5-1 and TRBJ2-3 provide the parts outside the CDR3, is KAGVTQTPRYLIKTRGQQVTLSCSPISGHRSVSWYQQTPGQGLQFLFEYFSETQRNKGNFPGRFSGRQFSNSRSEMNVSTLELGDSALYLCASSFGTGSTDTQYFGPGTRLTVL.